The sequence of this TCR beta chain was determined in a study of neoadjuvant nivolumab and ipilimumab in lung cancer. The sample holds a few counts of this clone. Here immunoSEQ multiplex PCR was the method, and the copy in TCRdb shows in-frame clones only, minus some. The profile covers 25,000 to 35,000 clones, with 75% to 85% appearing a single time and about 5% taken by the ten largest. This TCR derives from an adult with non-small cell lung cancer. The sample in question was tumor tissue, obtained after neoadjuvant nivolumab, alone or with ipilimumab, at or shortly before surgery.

The CDR3 protein is CASRRPGQGGQPQHF. For the CDR3, the DNA is TGTGCCAGCAGGCGTCCGGGACAGGGCGGTCAGCCCCAGCATTTT. V is TRBV28 and J is TRBJ1-5; 9 bases are a match to TRBD1. The germline V gene encodes CDR1 MDHEN and CDR2 SYDVKM. The V and J ends lost 6 bases and 6 bases, in that order; junction bases with no gene match: 9. This CDR3 is 15 amino acids long.